There are many counts of the clone carrying this TCR beta chain. What it binds is unknown. RNA transcripts yielded amplified TCR beta CDR3 regions. Using the HTBI primer set, a first-round RT-PCR was run on the TCR CDR3. MiXCR, applied by TCRdb to the multiplex PCR reads, yields one record per CDR3 protein. The data contain over 450,000 distinct CDR3 sequences, 14% of them singletons. Patients were excluded for uncontrolled infection, other autoimmune disease, pregnancy or lactation. The data are from a study of T cells in Graves' hyperthyroidism and ophthalmopathy. Study-level findings and limits: Most thyroid-expanded clonotypes above 0.001 were also found in blood. The authors' 13 V-J model separated ophthalmopathy from stable hyperthyroidism.

The sequenced material came from blood. This receptor was obtained from a woman between 18 and 30 years old with Graves' hyperthyroidism.

CDR3 amino acids: CASSVTIQGANYGYTF. CDR3 sequence (DNA): TGTGCCAGCAGCGTCACTATCCAGGGGGCTAACTATGGCTACACCTTC. The rearrangement uses TRBV9 and TRBJ1-2, with 7 bases lining up with TRBD1. This CDR3 region has 16 residues. Germline trimming cut 2 bases from V and 0 bases from J; bases unmatched to any gene: 7. From germline, CDR1 is SGDLS and CDR2 YYNGEE. The full variable domain, in which reference TRBV9 and TRBJ1-2 provide the parts outside the CDR3, is DSGVTQTPKHLITATGQRVTLRCSPRSGDLSVYWYQQSLDQGLQFLIQYYNGEERAKGNILERFSAQQFPDLHSELNLSSLELGDSALYFCASSVTIQGANYGYTFGSGTRLTVV.